These T cell receptor beta chains were read from a single sample in a study of T-cell memory formation after mild COVID-19. Via MiXCR, TCRdb re-called the 5' RACE reads, giving one row per CDR3 protein. The profile shows about 49,000 distinct CDR3 sequences, roughly a quarter of them singletons. Input material: PBMCs or a T cell subset sorted from them (not recorded which). The receptors shown here come from a man aged 18 to 29 who had mild COVID-19 (a few samples of this study predate the infection). Cell type and time point are not known. Both conserved end residues are part of each CDR3. D genes are given only for firm matches. Not all rows give a size; the values are once, few, many and, for expanded clones, a class.

clone size,J gene,V gene,D gene,CDR3 protein,CDR3 DNA
few,TRBJ1-2,TRBV6-5,TRBD1,CASRTGGFGYTF,TGTGCCAGCAGGACAGGGGGCTTTGGCTACACCTTC
.,TRBJ1-1,TRBV12-3/TRBV12-4,TRBD1,CASSWGTGSTEAFF,TGTGCCAGCAGTTGGGGGACAGGGAGCACTGAAGCTTTCTTT
few,TRBJ1-1,TRBV6-6,.,CASSSGGEAFF,TGTGCCAGTAGTTCTGGGGGTGAAGCTTTCTTT
few,TRBJ2-7,TRBV4-1,.,CASSHLGSEDEQYF,TGCGCCAGCAGCCACTTAGGATCGGAGGACGAGCAGTACTTC
.,TRBJ2-3,TRBV29-1,TRBD2,CSVELPRISGGAVDTQYF,TGCAGCGTTGAGTTGCCCCGCATTAGCGGGGGGGCAGTGGATACGCAGTATTTT
.,TRBJ2-3,TRBV12-3/TRBV12-4,TRBD2,CASSPTSGEYTQYF,TGTGCCAGCAGTCCGACTAGCGGGGAATATACGCAGTATTTT
.,TRBJ2-2,TRBV4-1,.,CASSARSSGVTGELFF,TGCGCCAGCAGCGCACGTTCGTCGGGGGTCACCGGGGAGCTGTTTTTT
.,TRBJ1-1,TRBV20-1,.,CSDRGWSNTEAFF,TGCAGTGACCGAGGGTGGTCGAACACTGAAGCTTTCTTT
once,TRBJ1-2,TRBV9,.,CASSVRDDTNYGYTF,TGTGCCAGCAGCGTAAGGGACGATACTAACTATGGCTACACCTTC
.,TRBJ2-7,TRBV4-1,TRBD1,CASSQGQGAYEQYF,TGCGCCAGCAGCCAAGGGCAGGGGGCTTACGAGCAGTACTTC
.,TRBJ2-3,TRBV20-1,TRBD2,CSAQGLAGFTDTQYF,TGCAGTGCTCAGGGACTAGCGGGTTTCACAGATACGCAGTATTTT
once,TRBJ2-5,TRBV7-9,.,CASSLVGTSEKETQYF,TGTGCCAGCAGCTTAGTAGGGACATCCGAGAAGGAGACCCAGTACTTC
.,TRBJ1-1,TRBV6-5,TRBD1,CASSFIQGAEAFF,TGTGCAAGCAGCTTTATCCAGGGGGCGGAAGCTTTCTTT
.,TRBJ2-1,TRBV7-9,.,CASSLAWTDNEQFF,TGTGCCAGCAGCTTAGCGTGGACGGATAATGAGCAGTTCTTC
.,TRBJ1-3,TRBV9,.,CASSVEGGLSGNTIYF,TGTGCCAGCAGCGTAGAGGGGGGACTCTCTGGAAACACCATATATTTT
few,TRBJ2-5,TRBV7-2,TRBD2,CASSFGDYETQYF,TGTGCCAGCAGCTTCGGGGACTACGAGACCCAGTACTTC
.,TRBJ2-5,TRBV7-8,TRBD2,CASSFRLAGGMVPGTQYF,TGTGCCAGCAGCTTCCGACTAGCGGGGGGGATGGTCCCGGGGACCCAGTACTTC
few,TRBJ1-5,TRBV9,TRBD1,CASSAQGAAQPQHF,TGTGCCAGCAGCGCGCAGGGGGCTGCTCAGCCCCAGCATTTT
few,TRBJ1-2,TRBV12-3/TRBV12-4,.,CASTLGGAINYGYTF,TGTGCCAGCACCCTGGGGGGGGCCATTAACTATGGCTACACCTTC
few,TRBJ2-7,TRBV4-3,.,CASSQDQGGHLYEQYF,TGCGCCAGCAGCCAAGATCAGGGGGGCCACCTCTACGAGCAGTACTTC
.,TRBJ1-5,TRBV6-4,TRBD1,CASFEGAHPYSNQPQHF,TGTGCCAGCTTTGAGGGGGCCCACCCGTATAGCAATCAGCCCCAGCATTTT
.,TRBJ2-6,TRBV4-3,.,CASSQGAGANVLTF,TGCGCCAGCAGCCAGGGGGCTGGGGCCAACGTCCTGACTTTC
.,TRBJ1-2,TRBV27,TRBD1,CASSSTGVGYTF,TGTGCCAGCAGTTCCACAGGGGTCGGCTACACCTTC
few,TRBJ2-5,TRBV20-1,.,CSGSDERMVGETQYF,TGCAGTGGGAGCGACGAACGGATGGTCGGAGAGACCCAGTACTTC
few,TRBJ2-2,TRBV4-2,TRBD2,CASSHPGLAPGELFF,TGTGCCAGCAGCCATCCGGGACTAGCTCCCGGGGAGCTGTTTTTT
.,TRBJ2-1,TRBV2,.,CASSITGRFYNEQFF,TGTGCCAGCAGTATCACAGGGCGCTTCTACAATGAGCAGTTCTTC
.,TRBJ2-3,TRBV27,.,CASSLSLDLSTDTQYF,TGTGCCAGCAGTTTATCCCTCGATCTAAGCACAGATACGCAGTATTTT
once,TRBJ2-5,TRBV9,.,CASSVATRGKETQYF,TGTGCCAGCAGCGTAGCTACAAGGGGAAAAGAGACCCAGTACTTC
.,TRBJ2-2,TRBV6-5,TRBD1,CASRGQGNTGELFF,TGTGCCAGCAGGGGACAGGGGAACACCGGGGAGCTGTTTTTT
.,TRBJ2-3,TRBV4-1,.,CASSRTGPWSRDTQYF,TGCGCCAGCAGCCGCACCGGGCCCTGGTCCCGGGATACGCAGTATTTT
.,TRBJ2-1,TRBV7-9,.,CASSLEGEQFF,TGTGCCAGCAGCTTAGAGGGTGAGCAGTTCTTC
.,TRBJ2-3,TRBV27,.,CASSPQGSTDTQYF,TGTGCCAGCAGTCCACAGGGTTCCACAGATACGCAGTATTTT
.,TRBJ1-1,TRBV29-1,TRBD1,CSVEVQGNAFF,TGCAGCGTTGAAGTACAGGGGAACGCTTTCTTT